Presented here are 28 T cell receptor beta chains from one specimen sequenced in a study of cytomegalovirus exposure and HLA in healthy donors. In the PCR, 60 Vbeta and 13 Jbeta primers were used. The method was immunoSEQ multiplex PCR; TCRdb's version includes in-frame clones alone and lacks a portion of them. The sample has 160,000 or so clones; roughly 80% are singletons. Source material: PBMCs. Receptor source: a man aged 50-59 years in good health and CMV-seropositive.

This clone was counted a few times. In nucleotides, the CDR3 is TGTGCCAGCAGGAACAGGGGGCGGGAAGGCTACACCTTC. Translation: CASRNRGREGYTF. The V call is TRBV6-4, the J call TRBJ1-2; 9 bases are a match to TRBD1. Trimming removed 6 bases from V and 8 bases from J; junction bases left unmatched: 7. Germline CDR1 reads MRHNA; CDR2 reads SNTAGT. This CDR3 comprises 13 residues.

J is TRBJ2-7 and V is TRBV6-1; TRBD1 might be the D (6 bases). The CDR3 consists of 14 residues. Germline V gives CDR1 MNHNS, CDR2 SASEGT. V was shortened by 3 bases and J by 0 bases, with 9 bases between the two germline ends. This CDR3 is CASSDQGSSYEQYF. The CDR3 DNA is TGTGCCAGCAGTGATCAGGGGTCCTCCTACGAGCAGTACTTC.

The chain combines TRBV29-1 with TRBJ2-4, with 7 bases fitting TRBD2. J lost 8 bases, V lost 6 bases, and 4 bases had no gene match. This CDR3 comprises 11 residues. Germline V gene sequence: CDR1 SQVTM, CDR2 ANQGSEA. The CDR3 is CSVGGGDIQYF. The CDR3 DNA reads as TGCAGCGTGGGGGGGGGAGACATTCAGTACTTC.

This clone was found a few times. CDR3 DNA: TGTGCCAGCAGAACACCGGGACAGGGTGACGATGGCTACACCTTC. Translating it yields CASRTPGQGDDGYTF. The chain has TRBV7-9 and TRBJ1-2, with 9 bases identical to TRBD1. The CDR3 spans 15 residues. Trimming cost V 6 bases and J 6 bases; bases outside gene matches: 11. CDR1 SEHNR and CDR2 FQNEAQ come from the germline V gene (reference sequence). The full variable domain, in which reference TRBV7-9 and TRBJ1-2 provide the parts outside the CDR3, is DTGVSQNPRHKITKRGQNVTFRCDPISEHNRLYWYRQTLGQGPEFLTYFQNEAQLEKSRLLSDRFSAERPKGSFSTLEIQRTEQGDSAMYLCASRTPGQGDDGYTFGSGTRLTVV.

For the CDR3, the DNA is TGTGCCAGCGATTCTGGTCAGGGGGACTATGGCTACACCTTC. Its protein product is CASDSGQGDYGYTF. V and J are TRBV6-5 and TRBJ1-2; 7 nucleotides agree with TRBD1. CDR1 is MNHEY and CDR2 is SVGAGI in the germline V gene. Losses at the gene ends were 8 bases for V and 3 bases for J; bases not matched to a gene: 9. CDR3 length: 14 residues.

The chain uses TRBV15 and TRBJ2-6, with 13 nucleotides matching TRBD2. Per germline, CDR1 LNHNV and CDR2 YYDKDF (reference sequence). The CDR3 loop spans 15 amino acids. V dropped 3 bases and J dropped 12; count of bases not matched to a gene: 5. The CDR3 sequence: CATSRGLAGSPVLTF. CDR3 nucleotides: TGTGCCACCAGCAGGGGACTAGCGGGGTCCCCCGTCCTGACTTTC.

The sample holds a few counts of this clone. This sequence joins TRBV7-2 and TRBJ2-2, with 7 bases aligning to TRBD1. The trim removed 4 bases at V and 4 bases at J, leaving 6 bases unmatched. Per germline, CDR1 SGHTA and CDR2 FQGNSA. CDR3 size: 15 residues. The CDR3, as DNA: TGTGCCAGCAGCTCCACAGGGGCGGGCACCGGGGAGCTGTTTTTT. Translation gives CASSSTGAGTGELFF.

The chain employs TRBV7-2 and TRBJ2-7; 9 bases agree with TRBD1. Germline loops: CDR1 SGHTA, CDR2 FQGNSA. The CDR3 spans 16 residues. The V segment lost 5 bases and the J segment 0 bases; nucleotides outside the gene matches: 8. The CDR3 reads CASSTADRGSSYEQYF. In DNA, the CDR3 is TGTGCCAGCAGCACCGCCGACAGGGGGAGCTCCTACGAGCAGTACTTC.

This clone showed up just once. The V and J genes are TRBV5-1 and TRBJ1-1; 8 bases map to TRBD1. Germline CDR1 and CDR2: SGHRS and YFSETQ. V gave up 5 bases and J gave up 5 bases; unmatched junction bases: 8. The CDR3 totals 14 residues. Here the CDR3 DNA reads TGCGCCAGCAGGGGGGGACAGGAGGGAACTGAAGCTTTCTTT. The encoded protein is CASRGGQEGTEAFF.

The chain uses TRBV9 and TRBJ2-5; 8 nucleotides align to TRBD2. Matching the DNA end better, TRBJ2-7 makes the J call doubtful. The CDR3 is made up of 15 amino acids. Germline CDR1 and CDR2: SGDLS and YYNGEE. CDR3 nucleotide sequence: TGTGCCAGCAGCGTATCGGGTAGCGGGATATACGAGCAGTACTTC. This translates into CASSVSGSGIYEQYF.

This chain uses TRBV7-2 with TRBJ2-3; 7 bases map to TRBD1. V was pared by 5 bases and J by 4 bases, with 9 bases of the junction left unmatched. The germline CDR1 and CDR2 sequences are SGHTA and FQGNSA. This CDR3 contains 15 residues. The DNA for the CDR3 is TGTGCCAGCAGCCTGGGGGACAGACAATCAGATACGCAGTATTTT. Translating gives CASSLGDRQSDTQYF. Based on the CDR3 plus reference TRBV7-2 and TRBJ2-3, the full variable domain is GAGVSQSPSNKVTEKGKDVELRCDPISGHTALYWYRQSLGQGLEFLIYFQGNSAPDKSGLPSDRFSAERTGGSVSTLTIQRTQQEDSAVYLCASSLGDRQSDTQYFGPGTRLTVL.

The chain is built from TRBV5-1 and TRBJ1-2; unclear D gene. The ends were cut back, 2 bases at V and 3 bases at J, with 8 bases in the middle. Germline CDR1 reads SGHRS; CDR2 reads YFSETQ. CDR3 length: 13 residues. CDR3 region: CASSFSGDYGYTF. CDR3 in DNA: TGCGCCAGCAGCTTTTCCGGGGACTATGGCTACACCTTC.

This clone was recorded only once. V is TRBV9 and J is TRBJ2-7; D is ambiguous. The CDR3 sequence is 14 residues long. Per the germline V gene, CDR1 is SGDLS and CDR2 is YYNGEE. Trimming shortened V by 0 bases and J by 4 bases, and 11 bases separated the two germline ends. CDR3 bases: TGTGCCAGCAGCGTAGGGCTGGGCTCTTACGAGCAGTACTTC. Translation: CASSVGLGSYEQYF.

This clone was observed a few times. The DNA of the CDR3 is TGCGCCAGCAGTCCCCAACTACATCTTGAGGACAGGGGGACCGGGGAGCTGTTTTTT. Protein sequence: CASSPQLHLEDRGTGELFF. The V call is TRBV23-1, the J call TRBJ2-2, with 10 bases fitting TRBD1. TRBV23-1 is classed as an ORF, of uncertain function. The CDR3 runs to 19 residues. The J segment lost 5 bases and the V segment lost 4 bases, leaving 16 bases of the junction unmatched.

V usage is TRBV9 and J usage is TRBJ2-5, with 7 nucleotides matching TRBD2. J lost 2 bases, V lost 3 bases, and 1 base had no gene match. The CDR3 loop spans 13 amino acids. Germline CDR1 SGDLS, CDR2 YYNGEE. CDR3 sequence reads: CASSAGGQETQYF. The DNA for the CDR3 is TGTGCCAGCAGCGCGGGGGGACAAGAGACCCAGTACTTC.

The chain recombines TRBV23-1 with TRBJ2-5; 10 bases agree with TRBD1. TRBV23-1 is filed as an ORF, its function uncertain. The CDR3 extends over 16 amino acids. V gave up 3 bases and J gave up 0 bases; unmatched junction bases: 4. The CDR3 DNA reads TGCGCCAGCAGTCAGGAGGACAGGGGGAACCAAGAGACCCAGTACTTC. Its protein is CASSQEDRGNQETQYF.

The count of this clone is one. The chain joins TRBV19 to TRBJ2-7; TRBD2 matches 11 bases. Germline-derived CDR1 and CDR2 are LNHDA and SQIVND (reference sequence). The CDR3 runs to 14 residues. The V gene end was trimmed by 3 bases and the J gene end by 7 bases; junction bases not matched to a gene: 5. The CDR3 sequence is CASSMELAGVEQYF. The CDR3 nucleotides read TGTGCCAGTAGTATGGAACTAGCGGGAGTTGAGCAGTACTTC.

This clone has more than one count but fewer than ten. The chain employs TRBV18 and TRBJ1-5; possibly TRBD1 for D (5 bases). Per germline, CDR1 KGHSH and CDR2 LQKENI. V was shortened by 3 bases and J by 5 bases, with 11 bases between the two germline ends. The length of the CDR3 is 14 residues. CDR3 coding DNA: TGTGCCAGCTCACCGGGGGGGGGAGATCAGCCCCAGCATTTT. Amino acids: CASSPGGGDQPQHF.

The rearrangement links TRBV27 to TRBJ1-1; 7 nucleotides match TRBD1. Germline loops: CDR1 MNHEY, CDR2 SMNVEV (reference sequence). Trimming removed 7 bases from V and 6 bases from J; junction bases left unmatched: 11. The CDR3 totals 14 residues. The CDR3 sequence is CASIRVRGLAEAFF. The CDR3 DNA reads TGTGCCAGCATCCGAGTGAGGGGGCTCGCTGAAGCTTTCTTT.

This clone was seen once. This chain joins TRBV19 and TRBJ1-2, with D tentatively TRBD1 (5 bases). The CDR3 spans 13 residues. V dropped 2 bases and J dropped 8 bases, with 12 bases sitting between them. Germline assignment: CDR1 LNHDA and CDR2 SQIVND (reference sequence). The CDR3 is CASSITAGWGYTF. The CDR3 DNA sequence: TGTGCCAGTAGTATAACGGCAGGGTGGGGCTACACCTTC.

This sequence joins TRBV6-5 and TRBJ2-7; the D is unclear. Germline values: CDR1 MNHEY, CDR2 SVGAGI. Trimming removed 5 bases at V and 3 bases at J, with 8 bases between. The CDR3 runs to 12 residues. Here the CDR3 DNA reads TGTGCCAGCAGTCTTCTCGGCTACGAGCAGTACTTC. It encodes CASSLLGYEQYF.

This clone was counted once. The rearrangement uses TRBV5-8 and TRBJ1-4, with unresolved D. Germline loops: CDR1 SGHTS, CDR2 YDEGEE. The V and J ends lost 0 bases and 8 bases respectively, with 11 bases between them. The CDR3 consists of 14 residues. The CDR3 region is CASSLDSGREKLFF. The CDR3 DNA sequence: TGTGCCAGCAGCTTGGACTCGGGTAGGGAAAAACTGTTTTTT.

The chain joins TRBV11-2 to TRBJ1-4; 8 positions agree with TRBD1. After removal of 3 bases from V and 8 bases from J, the junction contained 11 bases not matched to a gene. This CDR3 is built from 16 residues. Germline V gene sequence: CDR1 SGHAT, CDR2 FQNNGV. The CDR3 loop reads CASSFTTGQGYEKLFF. CDR3 coding DNA: TGTGCCAGCAGCTTCACCACAGGACAGGGCTACGAAAAACTGTTTTTT.

This clone came up a few times. V gene TRBV6-1 combines with J gene TRBJ1-1, with D possibly being TRBD1 (6 bases). The CDR3 covers 13 residues. Per germline, CDR1 MNHNS and CDR2 SASEGT. The V and J ends lost 6 bases and 4 bases respectively, with 12 bases between them. Written as DNA, the CDR3 is TGTGCCAGCAGCGTCGGCAGGGGCACTGAAGCTTTCTTT. The encoded protein is CASSVGRGTEAFF.

The V and J genes are TRBV6-6 and TRBJ1-2; no firm D call. The CDR3 is made up of 13 amino acids. V was shortened by 6 bases and J by 4 bases, with 12 bases between the two germline ends. CDR1 and CDR2 from the germline V gene are MNHNY and SVGAGI (reference sequence). Here the CDR3 reads CASSREGPYGYTF. CDR3 DNA: TGTGCCAGCAGCCGCGAGGGTCCCTATGGCTACACCTTC.

The V call is TRBV13, the J call TRBJ1-1; D gene uncertain. CDR1 PRHDT and CDR2 FYEKMQ come from the germline V gene (reference sequence). The CDR3 is 11 residues long. V lost 2 bases, J lost 11 bases, and 9 bases lay in between. The CDR3 nucleotides read TGTGCCAGCAGCTTACAAACATATGCTTTCTTT. It codes for CASSLQTYAFF. The full variable domain, in which reference TRBV13 and TRBJ1-1 provide the parts outside the CDR3, is AAGVIQSPRHLIKEKRETATLKCYPIPRHDTVYWYQQGPGQDPQFLISFYEKMQSDKGSIPDRFSAQQFSDYHSELNMSSLELGDSALYFCASSLQTYAFFGQGTRLTVV.

The rearrangement joins TRBV28 to TRBJ1-1, with D perhaps matching TRBD1 (6 bases). Germline loops: CDR1 MDHEN, CDR2 SYDVKM. Trimming shortened V by 10 bases and J by 0 bases, and 12 bases separated the two germline ends. This CDR3 is built from 13 residues. CDR3 in amino acids: CATSDRLNTEAFF. For the CDR3, the DNA is TGTGCCACCTCGGACAGATTGAACACTGAAGCTTTCTTT.

The chain is built from TRBV5-1 and TRBJ2-3, with D perhaps matching TRBD2 (6 bases). Trimming removed 4 bases at V and 5 bases at J, with 11 bases between. Germline V gene data show CDR1 as SGHRS and CDR2 as YFSETQ. The CDR3 runs to 13 residues. Written as DNA, the CDR3 is TGCGCCAGCAGCGGGGGGAGCGTAGATACGCAGTATTTT. Protein: CASSGGSVDTQYF.